This T cell receptor beta chain was captured by sequencing in a study of blood T cell repertoires in COVID-19. V was pared by 4 bases and J by 9 bases, with 18 bases of the junction left unmatched. The CDR3 loop spans 17 amino acids. Germline V CDR1 and CDR2: MNHNS, SASEGT. Some clones are missing from TCRdb's copy, which holds only in-frame ones; the method was immunoSEQ multiplex PCR. The sample contains fewer than 150,000 clones, around 86% of which appear only once. The receptor's source is a woman aged 45-65 years who had recovered from COVID-19. The material sequenced was peripheral blood. J is TRBJ2-1 and V is TRBV6-1; 7 nucleotides line up with TRBD1. CDR3 bases: TGTGCCAGCAGTGTCGTCAGGGGGACGGATTTCATTGGTGAGCAGTTCTTC. The encoded protein is CASSVVRGTDFIGEQFF.